This T cell receptor beta chain is from a study of neurological immune-mediated disorders. Findings and limits, study-wide: According to phylogenetic grouping, one related-CDR3 cluster, a possible signature, contained the repertoires of 18 of 34 multiple sclerosis patients. HTLV-1-associated myelopathy had the most TCR clonal expansion, while multiple sclerosis had the least, a level that fell below healthy controls.

V lost 1 base and J lost 6, with 4 bases in between. Germline values: CDR1 SEHNR, CDR2 FQNEAQ (reference sequence). There are 12 residues in the CDR3. This clonotype came up many times. Its antigen remains unknown. PBMCs numbering 2 million and stored at -80 C yielded the unsorted libraries. TCRdb fed the 5' RACE reads into MiXCR, producing one record per CDR3 protein. The table has about 120,000 distinct CDR3 sequences, 3% to 3.5% seen once. What was sequenced was PBMCs. The chain uses TRBV7-9 and TRBJ1-5; D is unresolved. The TCR originated in a woman aged 25 to 39 with multiple sclerosis. The CDR3, as DNA: TGTGCCAGCAGCTTAGACCGTCAGCCCCAGCATTTT. It encodes CASSLDRQPQHF. Based on the CDR3 plus reference TRBV7-9 and TRBJ1-5, the full variable domain is DTGVSQNPRHKITKRGQNVTFRCDPISEHNRLYWYRQTLGQGPEFLTYFQNEAQLEKSRLLSDRFSAERPKGSFSTLEIQRTEQGDSAMYLCASSLDRQPQHFGDGTRLSIL.